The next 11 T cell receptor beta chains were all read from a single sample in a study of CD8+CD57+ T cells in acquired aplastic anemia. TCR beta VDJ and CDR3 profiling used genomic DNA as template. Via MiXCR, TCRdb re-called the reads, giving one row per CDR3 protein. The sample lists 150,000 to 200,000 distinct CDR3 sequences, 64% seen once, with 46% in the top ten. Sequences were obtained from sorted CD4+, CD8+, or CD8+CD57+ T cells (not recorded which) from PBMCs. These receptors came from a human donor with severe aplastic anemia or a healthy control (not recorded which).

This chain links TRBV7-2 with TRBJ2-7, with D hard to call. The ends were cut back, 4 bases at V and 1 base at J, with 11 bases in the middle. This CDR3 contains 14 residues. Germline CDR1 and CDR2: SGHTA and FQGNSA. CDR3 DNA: TGTGCCAGCAGCTCAGGAGCCAGTTCCTACGAGCAGTACTTC. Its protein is CASSSGASSYEQYF.

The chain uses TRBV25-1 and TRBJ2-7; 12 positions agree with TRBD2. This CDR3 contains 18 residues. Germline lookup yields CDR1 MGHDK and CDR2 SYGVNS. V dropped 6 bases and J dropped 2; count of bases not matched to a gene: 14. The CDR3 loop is CASSPARTSGMLTYEQYF. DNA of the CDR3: TGTGCCAGCAGCCCCGCCCGGACTAGCGGGATGCTTACCTACGAGCAGTACTTC.

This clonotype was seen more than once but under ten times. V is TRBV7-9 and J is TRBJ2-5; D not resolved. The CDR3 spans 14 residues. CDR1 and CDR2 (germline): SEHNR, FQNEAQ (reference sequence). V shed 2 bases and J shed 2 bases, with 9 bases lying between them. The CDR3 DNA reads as TGTGCCAGCAGCTTAAAGTCCATACAAGAGACCCAGTACTTC. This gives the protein CASSLKSIQETQYF.

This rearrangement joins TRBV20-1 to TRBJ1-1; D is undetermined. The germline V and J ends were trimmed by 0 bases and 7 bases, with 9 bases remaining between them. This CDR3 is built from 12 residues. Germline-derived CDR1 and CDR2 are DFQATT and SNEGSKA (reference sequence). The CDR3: CSAREGNLEAFF. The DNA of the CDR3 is TGCAGTGCTAGAGAGGGAAATCTTGAAGCTTTCTTT.

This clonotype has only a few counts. CDR3: CASSSRGTQYF. The CDR3 region has the DNA TGCGCCAGCAGCTCCAGGGGGACCCAGTACTTC. The chain combines TRBV4-3 with TRBJ2-5; tentatively, D is TRBD1 (6 bases). The V end was cut by 5 bases, the J end by 7 bases, with 8 bases between. The CDR3 consists of 11 residues. Germline CDR1 reads LGHNA; CDR2 reads YSLEER.

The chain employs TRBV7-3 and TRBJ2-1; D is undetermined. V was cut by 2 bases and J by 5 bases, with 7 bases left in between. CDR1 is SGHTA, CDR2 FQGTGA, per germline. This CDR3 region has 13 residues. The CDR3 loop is CASSLEPDNEQFF. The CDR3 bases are TGTGCCAGCAGCTTAGAGCCCGACAATGAGCAGTTCTTC.

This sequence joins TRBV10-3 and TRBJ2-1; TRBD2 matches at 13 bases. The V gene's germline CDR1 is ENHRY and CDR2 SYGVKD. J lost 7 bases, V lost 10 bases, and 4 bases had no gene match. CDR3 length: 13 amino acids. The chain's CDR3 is CASGLAGENEQFF. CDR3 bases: TGTGCCAGCGGACTAGCGGGAGAAAATGAGCAGTTCTTC.

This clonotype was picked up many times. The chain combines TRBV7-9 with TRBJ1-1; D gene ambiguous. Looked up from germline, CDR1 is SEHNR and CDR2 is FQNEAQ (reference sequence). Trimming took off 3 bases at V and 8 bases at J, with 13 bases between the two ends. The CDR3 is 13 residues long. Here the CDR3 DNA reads TGTGCCAGCAGCTTCGGCCTTTCTTACGAAGCTTTCTTT. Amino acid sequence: CASSFGLSYEAFF.

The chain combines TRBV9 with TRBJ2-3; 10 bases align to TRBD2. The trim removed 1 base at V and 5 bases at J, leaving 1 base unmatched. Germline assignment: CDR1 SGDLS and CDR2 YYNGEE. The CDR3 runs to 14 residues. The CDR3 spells CASSVLAGEDTQYF. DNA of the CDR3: TGTGCCAGCAGCGTACTAGCGGGAGAAGATACGCAGTATTTT.

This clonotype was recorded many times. The CDR3 sequence: CSVGGGTGELFF. CDR3 in DNA: TGCAGCGTTGGTGGGGGTACCGGGGAGCTGTTTTTT. This sequence joins TRBV29-1 and TRBJ2-2; the D call may be TRBD1 or TRBD2 (5 bases each). From germline, CDR1 is SQVTM and CDR2 ANQGSEA. V was cut by 4 bases and J by 5 bases, with 8 bases left in between. This CDR3 comprises 12 residues.

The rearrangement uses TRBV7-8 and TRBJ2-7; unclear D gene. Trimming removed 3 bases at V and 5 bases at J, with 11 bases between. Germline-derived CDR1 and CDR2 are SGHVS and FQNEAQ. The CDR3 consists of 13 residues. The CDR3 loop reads CASSFPSRNEQYF. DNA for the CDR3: TGTGCCAGCAGCTTCCCAAGTCGTAACGAGCAGTACTTC.